One sample yielded the 20 T cell receptor beta chains listed below, sequenced in a study of T cell responses to AZD1222 COVID-19 vaccine. Profiling relied on immunoSEQ multiplex PCR, and the TCRdb table lists in-frame clones only, not all of them. This sample yields roughly 140,000 clones, of which 82% are seen a single time; 4.1% belongs to the top ten. The starting material was peripheral blood, obtained on day 0 of MenACWY control vaccination. The receptors were gathered from an adult in good health.

This chain uses TRBV6-1 with TRBJ2-1; 11 nucleotides line up with TRBD2. Germline values: CDR1 MNHNS, CDR2 SASEGT. J gave up 2 bases and V 0 bases, and 0 bases lay outside the gene matches. The CDR3 totals 16 residues. The CDR3 region has the DNA TGTGCCAGCAGTGAAGCTAGCGGGGGGGCCTACAATGAGCAGTTCTTC. As protein: CASSEASGGAYNEQFF.

The CDR3, as DNA: TGTGCCAGCTCACCAAAGGTCGATAATTCACCCCTCCACTTT. It yields the protein CASSPKVDNSPLHF. The chain uses TRBV18 and TRBJ1-6; D unclear. Trimming stripped 2 bases from V and 5 bases from J, with 7 bases between. CDR3 length: 14 amino acids. Germline CDR1 reads KGHSH; CDR2 reads LQKENI.

V is TRBV10-3 and J is TRBJ1-5; D is unclear. CDR1 is ENHRY, CDR2 SYGVKD, per germline. Trimming cost V 6 bases and J 5 bases, with 11 bases left between them. The CDR3 length is 13 residues. The CDR3 DNA follows: TGTGCCATCAGCGACCGAGAGGATCAGCCCCAGCATTTT. The encoded protein is CAISDREDQPQHF.

This clone was picked up a small number of times. The chain uses TRBV2 and TRBJ2-3, with D possibly matching TRBD2 (5 bases). Trimming took 4 bases from V and 6 from J, leaving 11 bases between them. This CDR3 has 13 residues. CDR1 and CDR2 from the germline V gene are SNHLY and FYNNEI. CDR3 protein: CASSVLVADTQYF. The CDR3 DNA sequence: TGTGCCAGCAGTGTCCTAGTAGCGGATACGCAGTATTTT. Filled out from reference TRBV2 and TRBJ2-3, the complete variable domain reads EPEVTQTPSHQVTQMGQEVILRCVPISNHLYFYWYRQILGQKVEFLVSFYNNEISEKSEIFDDQFSVERPDGSNFTLKIRSTKLEDSAMYFCASSVLVADTQYFGPGTRLTVL.

V and J are TRBV3-1 (or the pseudogene TRBV3-2) and TRBJ1-1; D perhaps matches TRBD1 (6 bases). CDR1 LGHDT and CDR2 YNNKEL come from the germline V gene (reference sequence). The CDR3 is 14 residues long. Trimming left V 3 bases short and J 0 bases short, with 8 bases between. CDR3 sequence: CASSQGQVNTEAFF. The CDR3 DNA is TGTGCCAGCAGCCAGGGACAAGTGAACACTGAAGCTTTCTTT.

This chain uses TRBV6-5 with TRBJ2-7; D is unclear. V lost 7 bases and J lost 9, with 22 bases in between. CDR1 MNHEY and CDR2 SVGAGI come from the germline V gene. This CDR3 comprises 14 residues. The CDR3 nucleotides read TGTGCCAGCAAAAAGACCGTCGGATCTCTTGCGCAGTACTTC. It specifies CASKKTVGSLAQYF.

The V gene is TRBV2, the J gene TRBJ2-5; the D is unclear. Germline loops: CDR1 SNHLY, CDR2 FYNNEI. V was trimmed by 0 bases and J by 5 bases, leaving 7 bases between them. This CDR3 is 13 amino acids long. CDR3 sequence (DNA): TGTGCCAGCAGTGAAGCGGCTGGGGAGACCCAGTACTTC. Protein product: CASSEAAGETQYF.

The chain has TRBV18 and TRBJ1-2, with 9 nucleotides matching TRBD1. The V and J ends lost 4 bases and 8 bases, in that order; junction bases with no gene match: 11. CDR3 length: 15 amino acids. Germline CDR1 and CDR2: KGHSH and LQKENI. The CDR3 here is CASSHSEQGARGYTF. CDR3 DNA: TGTGCCAGCTCACATTCTGAACAGGGGGCGCGAGGCTACACCTTC.

The chain joins TRBV6-1 to TRBJ1-6; 7 positions match TRBD1. V gave up 3 bases and J gave up 10 bases; unmatched junction bases: 6. Germline V CDR1 and CDR2: MNHNS, SASEGT. The CDR3 runs to 14 residues. The CDR3 DNA is TGTGCCAGCAGTGATAGGGGGCTAGACTCACCCCTCCACTTT. Protein sequence: CASSDRGLDSPLHF.

This clone has just one count. V is TRBV10-2 and J is TRBJ1-2, with D possibly matching TRBD1 (6 bases). Per germline, CDR1 WSHSY and CDR2 SAAADI. The CDR3 extends over 13 amino acids. The V and J ends lost 3 bases and 7 bases respectively, with 12 bases between them. Here the CDR3 DNA reads TGCGCCAGCAGTGAACAGGGTGAACGTGGCTACACCTTC. It yields the protein CASSEQGERGYTF.

CDR3 sequence: CASSSNHYEQYV. The CDR3 DNA reads as TGTGCCAGCAGTTCGAACCACTACGAGCAGTACGTC. The chain combines TRBV27 with TRBJ2-7; D is undetermined. This CDR3 comprises 12 residues. The germline V gene has CDR1 MNHEY and CDR2 SMNVEV (reference sequence). V was cut by 4 bases and J by 3 bases, with 7 bases left in between.

This clone has a handful of counts. The rearrangement uses TRBV28 and TRBJ1-1; no definite D call. This CDR3 is 13 amino acids long. Per germline, CDR1 MDHEN and CDR2 SYDVKM. Deletions cut 7 bases from V and 1 base from J, with 10 bases between. The CDR3 region is CASKIDANTEAFF. The CDR3 DNA reads as TGTGCCAGCAAGATCGACGCGAACACTGAAGCTTTCTTT.

The rearrangement links TRBV9 to TRBJ1-6; D ambiguous. CDR1 SGDLS and CDR2 YYNGEE come from the germline V gene. The ends were cut back, 6 bases at V and 7 bases at J, with 17 bases in the middle. The CDR3 loop spans 15 amino acids. CDR3 in amino acids: CASTLGVNGNSPLHF. The CDR3 nucleotides are TGTGCCAGCACCCTTGGCGTCAACGGGAATTCACCCCTCCACTTT.

The genes are TRBV6-5 and TRBJ1-1, with D perhaps TRBD1 (5 bases). Trimming pared 5 bases from V and 0 bases from J, leaving 13 bases between. The CDR3 loop spans 15 amino acids. Germline assignment: CDR1 MNHEY and CDR2 SVGAGI. CDR3 loop: CASSSQGFLNTEAFF. Written as DNA, the CDR3 is TGTGCCAGCAGTAGCCAGGGATTCTTGAACACTGAAGCTTTCTTT.

This clone showed up just once. The genes are TRBV7-7 and TRBJ2-5; tentative D call: TRBD1 (6 bases). The CDR3 has 15 amino acids. Trimming removed 4 bases at V and 2 bases at J, with 14 bases between. Germline assignment: CDR1 SSHAT and CDR2 FNYEAQ (reference sequence). CDR3 sequence reads: CASSYGLDRQETQYF. CDR3 coding DNA: TGTGCCAGCAGCTACGGCCTGGACAGACAAGAGACCCAGTACTTC.

This clone was observed a single time. The gene calls are TRBV10-3 and TRBJ1-2, with 9 bases matching TRBD1. The ends lost 2 bases at V and 2 bases at J; junction bases unmatched: 6. The CDR3 contains 16 residues. Looked up from germline, CDR1 is ENHRY and CDR2 is SYGVKD. This chain's CDR3 is CAISEAHTGGNYGYTF. Written as DNA, the CDR3 is TGTGCCATCAGTGAGGCGCACACAGGGGGCAACTATGGCTACACCTTC.

V is TRBV9 and J is TRBJ1-2; maybe TRBD1 (6 bases). Germline V gives CDR1 SGDLS, CDR2 YYNGEE. The CDR3 has 17 amino acids. The V and J ends lost 0 bases and 3 bases respectively, with 18 bases between them. The chain's CDR3 is CASSVVEWGARDYGYTF. The CDR3, as DNA: TGTGCCAGCAGCGTAGTGGAGTGGGGGGCAAGGGACTATGGCTACACCTTC. The full variable domain, its missing parts supplied by reference TRBV9 and TRBJ1-2, is DSGVTQTPKHLITATGQRVTLRCSPRSGDLSVYWYQQSLDQGLQFLIQYYNGEERAKGNILERFSAQQFPDLHSELNLSSLELGDSALYFCASSVVEWGARDYGYTFGSGTRLTVV.

The rearrangement links TRBV7-2 to TRBJ2-1; D unresolved. CDR3 length equals 12 residues. Germline-derived CDR1 and CDR2 are SGHTA and FQGNSA. V was trimmed by 1 base and J by 11 bases, leaving 9 bases between them. This CDR3 reads CASSLDLSKQFF. The CDR3 coding sequence is TGTGCCAGCAGCTTAGATCTGAGCAAGCAGTTCTTC.

As regards this clone: The sample carries other DNA sequences with the same CDR3. The V call is TRBV27, the J call TRBJ2-2, with D hard to call. The CDR3 loop spans 12 amino acids. V lost 6 bases and J lost 5, with 7 bases in between. Germline V gene lookup returns CDR1 MNHEY and CDR2 SMNVEV (reference sequence). CDR3 nucleotides: TGTGCCAGCAGCCCTAATACCGGGGAGCTGTTTTTT. Protein sequence: CASSPNTGELFF.

This chain links TRBV25-1 with TRBJ1-6; 8 bases align to TRBD1. The germline V gene has CDR1 MGHDK and CDR2 SYGVNS. V lost 5 bases, J lost 10 bases, and 10 bases stayed unmatched. The CDR3 covers 15 residues. DNA for the CDR3: TGTGCCAGCAGTCCGGTCACAGGGGGTCTGTCACCCCTCCACTTT. Translating gives CASSPVTGGLSPLHF.